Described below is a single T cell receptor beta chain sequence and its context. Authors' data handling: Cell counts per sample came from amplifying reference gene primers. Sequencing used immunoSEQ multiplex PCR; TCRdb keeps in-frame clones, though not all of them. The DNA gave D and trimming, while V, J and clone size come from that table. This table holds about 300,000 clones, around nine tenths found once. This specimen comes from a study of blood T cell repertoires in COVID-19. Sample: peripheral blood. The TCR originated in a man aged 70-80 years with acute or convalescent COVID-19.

CDR3 in amino acids: CASSLRQRDGYTF. Written as DNA, the CDR3 is TGTGCCAGCAGTTTGAGACAGCGAGATGGCTACACCTTC. The chain employs TRBV27 and TRBJ1-2; possible D gene TRBD1, 5 bases. Per germline, CDR1 MNHEY and CDR2 SMNVEV (reference sequence). The V end was cut by 3 bases, the J end by 6 bases, with 11 bases between. This CDR3 has 13 residues.